The following is a T cell receptor beta chain sequence with its context. The antigen it recognizes is unknown. No quality values exist for individual bases; no much larger clone is one base distant. These data originate in a study of T cell responses to AZD1222 COVID-19 vaccine (dated by TCRdb to the early 2020s). For the study in its entirety: AZD1222 recipients with second doses at about 4 weeks or about 12 weeks were pooled, because spike-specific TCR depth and breadth did not differ between schedules. Trial participants were enrolled by age into 18-55, 56-69 and 70-plus year subgroups, with 148, 28 and 57 TCR-sequenced participants respectively. TCR sequencing covered approximately 230 trial participants: nearly 210 given two doses of AZD1222 and about 26 given two doses of MenACWY control vaccine. What the authors observed across the whole study: Because no samples from the day 14 peak response were available, repertoires could be characterized only after the peak T cell response. The 56-69-year group was small, and its depth increase did not reach significance, likely because of low power. Participants were mostly white British and included more females than males, and it was suggested by the authors that clonal diversity may have been underestimated. The vaccine-associated CD4 TCRs covered the entire spike protein, and the dominant responses fell in regions 160-218 and 743-854. Reportedly, close to half of the unique spike-specific TCRs recognized epitopes lying outside the regions that are mutated in the B.1.351 and B.1.1.7 variants. Conclusions about previously exposed vaccinees were limited because only 6 or 7 AZD1222 recipients were SARS-CoV-2 seropositive at baseline. After two AZD1222 doses, both the breadth and the depth of spike-specific TCRs were significantly higher than at day 0 and than in MenACWY recipients.

The CDR3 regions of human TCRbeta chains were analyzed by immunosequencing. The original pipeline was this. Repertoire TCRs were checked for matches against a reference library of SARS-CoV-2-specific TCRs that had been generated using the MIRA antigen-specificity platform. Breadth was defined as the fraction of unique TCRs that were SARS-CoV-2-associated, and depth was defined as the fraction of total T cells that were SARS-CoV-2-associated. Each spike-specific TCR was assigned to its reactive spike region and to a CD4 or CD8 class using the MIRA data. Log10-transformed breadth and depth values were compared by one-way ANOVA with Sidak's multiple comparisons tests. TCRdb limited this immuneACCESS table to in-frame rearrangements with V and J called. A share of clones is missing; checked studies link under half to unresolved V genes, and the rest is unexplained. The V and J calls and clone size come from that table; D and trimming were worked out from the DNA. The sample contains nearly 90,000 clones, roughly 86% of them found a single time. The top ten clones comprise approximately 6.3% of the sample.

From cysteine to phenylalanine, the CDR3 is 14 amino acids long. The only DNA kept is the CDR3, 42 bases in frame from the first base. The germline V gene sets CDR1 to KGHSH and CDR2 to LQKENI. V has 1 base trimmed and J has 6 bases trimmed; junction bases matching no gene number 4. What this sample's time point label stands for: baseline before first vaccination. The vaccinee samples were drawn from two UK trials, COV001 and COV002, one of which was a single-blind randomized controlled phase 2/3 trial testing AZD1222 (ChAdOx1 nCoV-19) in healthy adults. For TCRbeta chain sequencing, PBMC samples were collected from trial participants at day 0 and at day 28 after the second dose.

The sequence was collected from an adult in good health. This receptor chain uses TRBV18 and TRBJ1-2, and 8 bases in between align with TRBD1. This sample comprised peripheral blood, obtained on day 0 of AZD1222 vaccination. Here the CDR3 is given as CASSPQSTGDGYTF. DNA sequence: TGTGCCAGCTCACCACAGTCGACAGGGGATGGCTACACCTTC.